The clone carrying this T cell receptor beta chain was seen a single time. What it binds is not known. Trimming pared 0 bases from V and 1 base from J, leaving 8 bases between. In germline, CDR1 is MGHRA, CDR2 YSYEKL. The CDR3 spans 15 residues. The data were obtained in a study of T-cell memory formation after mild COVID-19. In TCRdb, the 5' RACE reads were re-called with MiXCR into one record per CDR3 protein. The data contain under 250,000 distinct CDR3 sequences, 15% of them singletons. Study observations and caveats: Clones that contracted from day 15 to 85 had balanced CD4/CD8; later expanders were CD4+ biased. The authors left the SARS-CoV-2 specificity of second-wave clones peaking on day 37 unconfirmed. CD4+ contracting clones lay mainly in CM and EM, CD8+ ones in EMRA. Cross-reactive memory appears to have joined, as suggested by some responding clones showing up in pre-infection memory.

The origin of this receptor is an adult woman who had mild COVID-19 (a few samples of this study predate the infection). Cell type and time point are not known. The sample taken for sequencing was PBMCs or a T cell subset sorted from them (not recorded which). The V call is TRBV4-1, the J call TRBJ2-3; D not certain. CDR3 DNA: TGCGCCAGCAGCCAAGATCCCCAGGGCACAGATACGCAGTATTTT. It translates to CASSQDPQGTDTQYF.